Sequencing of this TCR beta chain was carried out in a study of blood T cell repertoires in COVID-19. Study summary: Samples representing acute and convalescent COVID-19 were sourced from the United States, Italy and Spain.

This clone has only one observation. This CDR3 comprises 17 residues. Germline values: CDR1 MNHNY, CDR2 SVGAGI (reference sequence). V lost 6 bases to trimming and J lost 8 bases; unmatched junction nucleotides: 16. Original handling: The assay estimated nucleated cells by amplifying reference gene primers. The assay was immunoSEQ multiplex PCR, and TCRdb's table has in-frame clones only and misses some. V and J calls and clone size are copied from that table; D and trimming were computed from the DNA. The sample includes about 270,000 clones, 88% of them seen just once. This receptor was obtained from a man aged 55-75 years who had recovered from COVID-19. The sequenced material came from peripheral blood. V usage is TRBV6-6 and J usage is TRBJ1-2; 12 nucleotides align to TRBD1. CDR3 DNA: TGTGCCAGCAGCCGACTTTCTCGGGGACAGGGGGCGATGGGCTACACCTTC. Translated: CASSRLSRGQGAMGYTF.